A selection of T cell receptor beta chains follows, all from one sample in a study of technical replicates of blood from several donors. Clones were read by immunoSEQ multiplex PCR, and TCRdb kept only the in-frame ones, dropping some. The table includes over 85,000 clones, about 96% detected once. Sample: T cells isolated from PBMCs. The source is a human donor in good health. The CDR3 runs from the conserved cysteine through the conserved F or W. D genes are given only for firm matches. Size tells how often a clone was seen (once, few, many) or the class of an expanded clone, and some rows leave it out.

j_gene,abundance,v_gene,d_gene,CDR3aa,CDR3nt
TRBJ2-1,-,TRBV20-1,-,CSASGVEQFF,TGCAGTGCTAGCGGGGTTGAGCAGTTCTTC
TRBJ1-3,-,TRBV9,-,CASSVAGSGNTIYF,TGTGCCAGCAGCGTAGCGGGGTCGGGAAACACCATATATTTT
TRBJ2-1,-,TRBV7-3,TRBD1,CASGTANNEQFF,TGTGCCAGCGGGACAGCCAACAATGAGCAGTTCTTC
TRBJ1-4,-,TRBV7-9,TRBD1,CATSTGGIEKLFF,TGTGCCACCTCGACAGGGGGGATTGAAAAACTGTTTTTT
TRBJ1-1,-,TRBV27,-,CASRTTGYTEAFF,TGTGCCAGCAGGACGACGGGGTACACTGAAGCTTTCTTT
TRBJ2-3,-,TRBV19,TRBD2,CASSIRDYTDTQYF,TGTGCCAGTAGTATCCGGGACTACACAGATACGCAGTATTTT
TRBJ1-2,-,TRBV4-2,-,CASSLLTSANYGYTF,TGTGCCAGCAGCCTATTAACCTCAGCTAACTATGGCTACACCTTC
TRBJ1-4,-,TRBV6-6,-,CASGEREKLFF,TGTGCCAGCGGGGAGCGGGAAAAACTGTTTTTT
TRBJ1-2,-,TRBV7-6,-,CASPCYGYTF,TGTGCCAGCCCTTGCTATGGCTACACCTTC
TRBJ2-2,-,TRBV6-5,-,CASSYSRGLNTGELFF,TGTGCCAGCAGTTACTCCCGGGGTTTGAACACCGGGGAGCTGTTTTTT
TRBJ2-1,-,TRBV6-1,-,CASSEDNSSYNEQFF,TGTGCCAGCAGTGAGGACAATAGCTCCTACAATGAGCAGTTCTTC
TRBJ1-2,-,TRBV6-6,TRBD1,CASRPSGGAHTF,TGTGCCAGCAGACCATCAGGGGGCGCTCATACCTTC
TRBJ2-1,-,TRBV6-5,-,CASSYARSVLNEQFF,TGTGCCAGCAGTTACGCGCGATCGGTTCTCAATGAGCAGTTCTTC
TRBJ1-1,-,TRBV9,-,CASSVEGLSSPNTEAFF,TGTGCCAGCAGCGTAGAGGGACTCTCTAGCCCAAACACTGAAGCTTTCTTT
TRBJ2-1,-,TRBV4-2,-,CASSQVPTGIYNEQFF,TGTGCCAGCAGCCAAGTTCCAACAGGGATCTACAATGAGCAGTTCTTC
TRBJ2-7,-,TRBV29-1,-,CSVVLAGGYEQYF,TGCAGCGTTGTTCTGGCAGGAGGCTACGAGCAGTACTTC
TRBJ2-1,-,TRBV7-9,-,CASSLGQRELDNEQFF,TGTGCCAGCAGCTTAGGTCAGAGGGAGTTAGACAATGAGCAGTTCTTC
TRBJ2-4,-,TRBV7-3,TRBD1,CASSSKGGADKNIQYF,TGTGCCAGCAGCTCAAAAGGGGGCGCGGACAAAAACATTCAGTACTTC
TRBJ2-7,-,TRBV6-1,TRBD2,CASSASGAYEQYF,TGTGCCAGCAGTGCGAGCGGGGCCTACGAGCAGTACTTC
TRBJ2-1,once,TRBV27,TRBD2,CASSLPPSGLAGVNEQFF,TGTGCCAGCAGTTTACCCCCCTCGGGACTAGCGGGAGTCAATGAGCAGTTCTTC
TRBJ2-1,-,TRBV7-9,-,CASSLSTSLHEQFF,TGTGCCAGCAGCTTAAGTACTAGTCTACATGAGCAGTTCTTC
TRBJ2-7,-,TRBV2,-,CASREWGIPDEQYF,TGTGCCAGTCGGGAGTGGGGGATCCCGGACGAGCAGTACTTC
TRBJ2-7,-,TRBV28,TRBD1,CASSLVRTGAFYEQYF,TGTGCCAGCAGTTTGGTCCGGACAGGGGCGTTCTACGAGCAGTACTTC
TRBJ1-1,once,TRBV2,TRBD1,CASSENLGGPIPNTEAFF,TGTGCCAGCAGTGAGAACTTAGGGGGCCCGATCCCTAACACTGAAGCTTTCTTT
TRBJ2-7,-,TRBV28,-,CASSYPTGDYWGEQYF,TGTGCCAGCAGTTACCCCACGGGGGATTATTGGGGCGAGCAGTACTTC
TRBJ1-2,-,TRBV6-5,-,CASSEGMGGGYTF,TGTGCCAGCAGTGAAGGTATGGGAGGTGGCTACACCTTC
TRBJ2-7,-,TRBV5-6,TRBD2,CASSLAGLAGLYEQYF,TGTGCCAGCAGCTTGGCCGGCCTAGCGGGACTCTACGAGCAGTACTTC
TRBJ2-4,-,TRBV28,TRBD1,CASSLHRGAKNIQYF,TGTGCCAGCAGCCTTCACAGGGGAGCCAAAAACATTCAGTACTTC
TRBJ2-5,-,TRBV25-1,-,CASSDPRVETQYF,TGTGCCAGCAGTGATCCCAGGGTGGAGACCCAGTACTTC
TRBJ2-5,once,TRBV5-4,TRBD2,CASQRSSGQETQYF,TGTGCCAGCCAACGGTCTAGCGGGCAAGAGACCCAGTACTTC
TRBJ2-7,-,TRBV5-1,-,CASSLTAELSYEQYF,TGCGCCAGCAGCTTGACTGCTGAACTTTCCTACGAGCAGTACTTC
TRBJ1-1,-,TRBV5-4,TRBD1,CASSPGQGRENTEAFF,TGTGCCAGCAGCCCGGGACAGGGTCGAGAGAACACTGAAGCTTTCTTT
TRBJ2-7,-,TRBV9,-,CASSVESRTYEQYF,TGTGCCAGCAGCGTAGAGAGCAGGACCTACGAGCAGTACTTC
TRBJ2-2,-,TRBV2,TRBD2,CASSVRTSEGELFF,TGTGCCAGCAGTGTCCGGACTAGTGAGGGGGAGCTGTTTTTT
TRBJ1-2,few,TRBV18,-,CASSTGEYGYTF,TGTGCCAGCTCCACAGGAGAGTATGGCTACACCTTC
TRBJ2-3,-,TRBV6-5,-,CASSPTDLTDTQYF,TGTGCCAGCAGCCCGACAGATCTCACAGATACGCAGTATTTT
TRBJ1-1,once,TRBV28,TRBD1,CASSLSWNRGLTEAFF,TGTGCCAGCAGTTTATCCTGGAACAGGGGGCTTACTGAAGCTTTCTTT
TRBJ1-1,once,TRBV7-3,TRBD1,CASSDGQGAVTFF,TGTGCCAGCAGCGATGGACAGGGGGCGGTAACTTTCTTT
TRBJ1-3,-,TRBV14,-,CASSQVTGVLAGNTIYF,TGTGCCAGCAGCCAAGTAACAGGAGTCCTTGCTGGAAACACCATATATTTT
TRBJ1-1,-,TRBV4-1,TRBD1,CASSQDRGPKTMNTEAFF,TGCGCCAGCAGCCAAGACAGGGGGCCCAAAACCATGAACACTGAAGCTTTCTTT
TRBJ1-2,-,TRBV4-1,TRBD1,CASSPTGGIYNYGYTF,TGCGCCAGCAGCCCAACAGGGGGCATTTATAACTATGGCTACACCTTC
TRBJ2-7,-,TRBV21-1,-,CASSKGLAGNPRNISYEQYF,TGTGCCAGCAGCAAAGGGCTAGCGGGAAATCCTAGAAACATTTCCTACGAGCAGTACTTC
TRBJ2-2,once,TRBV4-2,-,CASRVMGGTGELFF,TGTGCCAGCAGGGTGATGGGAGGTACCGGGGAGCTGTTTTTT
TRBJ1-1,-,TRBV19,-,CASSTGVTEAFF,TGTGCCAGTAGTACAGGGGTTACTGAAGCTTTCTTT
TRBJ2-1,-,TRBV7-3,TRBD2,CASSPGLAGDRRQFF,TGTGCCAGCAGCCCGGGACTAGCGGGAGATCGTAGGCAGTTCTTC
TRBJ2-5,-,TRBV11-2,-,CASSKRRPQETQYF,TGTGCCAGCAGTAAGCGTAGGCCCCAAGAGACCCAGTACTTC
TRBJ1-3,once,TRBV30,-,CAWSVGVGGGNTIYF,TGTGCCTGGAGTGTGGGGGTGGGGGGAGGAAACACCATATATTTT
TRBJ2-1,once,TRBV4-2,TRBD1,CASSQVTGVNEQFF,TGTGCCAGCAGCCAAGTAACAGGGGTGAATGAGCAGTTCTTC
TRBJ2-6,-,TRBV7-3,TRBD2,CASSPSTSGSSGANVLTF,TGTGCCAGCAGCCCCTCGACTAGCGGGAGCTCTGGGGCCAACGTCCTGACTTTC